The clone carrying this T cell receptor beta chain occurred a few times. In the original analysis: Amplifying reference gene primers gave estimates of nucleated cell counts. Measured with immunoSEQ multiplex PCR; TCRdb has only the in-frame clones, and not every one. V and J calls and clone size are given by that table; D and trimming were obtained from the DNA. This table holds about 150,000 clones, approximately 85% found once. The data were obtained in a study of blood T cell repertoires in COVID-19. Study summary: Both acute and convalescent COVID-19 samples were obtained from the United States, Italy and Spain. The analysed material was cDNA or gDNA that came from T cells, B-cell-depleted T cells, or PBMCs.

Followed longitudinally, the Seattle patients had been enrolled during active infection. Looked up from germline, CDR1 is MNHNY and CDR2 is SVGAGI (reference sequence). CDR3 length: 13 residues. The V and J ends lost 7 bases and 8 bases respectively, with 17 bases between them. The receptor comes from a man older than 75 with COVID-19, enrolled during active disease. Sequenced material: peripheral blood. The V gene is TRBV6-6, the J gene TRBJ1-1; D may be TRBD1 (5 bases). In DNA form, the CDR3 reads TGTGCCAGCAAGTTTCAGGGTCTGAGGGAAGCTTTCTTT. Its translation: CASKFQGLREAFF.